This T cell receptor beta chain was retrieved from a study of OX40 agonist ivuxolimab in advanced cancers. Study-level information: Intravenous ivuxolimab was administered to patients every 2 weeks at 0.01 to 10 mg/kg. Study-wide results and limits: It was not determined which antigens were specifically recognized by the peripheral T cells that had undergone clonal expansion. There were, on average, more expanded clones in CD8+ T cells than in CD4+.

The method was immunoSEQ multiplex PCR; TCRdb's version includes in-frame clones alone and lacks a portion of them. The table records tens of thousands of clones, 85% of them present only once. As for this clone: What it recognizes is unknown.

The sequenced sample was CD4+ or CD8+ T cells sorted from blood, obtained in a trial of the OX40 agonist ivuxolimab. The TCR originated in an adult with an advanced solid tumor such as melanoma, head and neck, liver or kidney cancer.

The CDR3 nucleotides read TGTGCCAGCAGTTACAGATACAATGAGCAGTTCTTC. Amino acids: CASSYRYNEQFF. The chain links TRBV28 to TRBJ2-1; no clear D. This CDR3 has 12 amino acids. Germline values: CDR1 MDHEN, CDR2 SYDVKM. Between the trimmed V and J ends, which lost 4 bases and 4 bases, there was a span of 5 bases.